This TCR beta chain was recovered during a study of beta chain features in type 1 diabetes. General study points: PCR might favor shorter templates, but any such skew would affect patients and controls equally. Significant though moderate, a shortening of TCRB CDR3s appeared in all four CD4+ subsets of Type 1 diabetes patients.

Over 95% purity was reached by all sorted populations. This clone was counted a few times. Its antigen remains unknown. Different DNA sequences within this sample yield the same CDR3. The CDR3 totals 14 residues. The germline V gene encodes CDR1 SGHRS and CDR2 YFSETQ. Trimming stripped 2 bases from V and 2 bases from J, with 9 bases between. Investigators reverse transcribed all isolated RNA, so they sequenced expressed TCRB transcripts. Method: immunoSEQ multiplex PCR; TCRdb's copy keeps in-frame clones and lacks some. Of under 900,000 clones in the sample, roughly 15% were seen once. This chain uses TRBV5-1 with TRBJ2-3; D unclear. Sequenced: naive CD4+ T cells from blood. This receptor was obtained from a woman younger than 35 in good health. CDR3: CASSFGEPTDTQYF. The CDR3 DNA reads TGCGCCAGCAGCTTTGGGGAACCCACAGATACGCAGTATTTT. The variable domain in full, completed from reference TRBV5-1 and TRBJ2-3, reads KAGVTQTPRYLIKTRGQQVTLSCSPISGHRSVSWYQQTPGQGLQFLFEYFSETQRNKGNFPGRFSGRQFSNSRSEMNVSTLELGDSALYLCASSFGEPTDTQYFGPGTRLTVL.